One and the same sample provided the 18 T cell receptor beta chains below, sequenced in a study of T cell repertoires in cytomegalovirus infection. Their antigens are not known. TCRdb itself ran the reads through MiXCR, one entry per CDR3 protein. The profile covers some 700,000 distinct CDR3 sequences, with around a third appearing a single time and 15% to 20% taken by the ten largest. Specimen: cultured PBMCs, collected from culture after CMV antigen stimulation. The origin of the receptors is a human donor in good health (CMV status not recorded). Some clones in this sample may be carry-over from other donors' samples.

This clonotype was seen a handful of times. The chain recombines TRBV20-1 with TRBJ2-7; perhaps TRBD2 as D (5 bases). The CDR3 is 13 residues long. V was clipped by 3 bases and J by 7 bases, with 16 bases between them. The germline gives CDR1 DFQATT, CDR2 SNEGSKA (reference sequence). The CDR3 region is CSARWTGKREQYF. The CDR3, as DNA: TGCAGTGCTAGGTGGACGGGAAAAAGAGAGCAGTACTTC.

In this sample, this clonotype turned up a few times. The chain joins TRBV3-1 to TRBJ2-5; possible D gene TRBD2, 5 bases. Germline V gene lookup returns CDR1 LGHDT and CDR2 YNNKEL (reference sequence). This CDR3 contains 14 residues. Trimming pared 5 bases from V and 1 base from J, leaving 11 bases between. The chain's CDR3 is CASSARTLQETQYF. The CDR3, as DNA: TGTGCCAGCAGCGCCCGGACTCTCCAAGAGACCCAGTACTTC.

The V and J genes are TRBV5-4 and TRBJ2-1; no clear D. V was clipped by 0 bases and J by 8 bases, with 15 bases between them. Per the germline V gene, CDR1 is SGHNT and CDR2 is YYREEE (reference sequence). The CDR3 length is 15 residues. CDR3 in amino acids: CASSLVGIIMDEQFF. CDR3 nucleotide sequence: TGTGCCAGCAGCTTGGTGGGCATCATTATGGATGAGCAGTTCTTC.

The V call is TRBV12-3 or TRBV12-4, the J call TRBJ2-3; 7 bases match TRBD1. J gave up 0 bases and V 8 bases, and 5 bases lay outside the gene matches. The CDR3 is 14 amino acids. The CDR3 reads CASCPGGSTDTQYF. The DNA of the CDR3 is TGTGCCAGCTGCCCAGGGGGTAGCACAGATACGCAGTATTTT.

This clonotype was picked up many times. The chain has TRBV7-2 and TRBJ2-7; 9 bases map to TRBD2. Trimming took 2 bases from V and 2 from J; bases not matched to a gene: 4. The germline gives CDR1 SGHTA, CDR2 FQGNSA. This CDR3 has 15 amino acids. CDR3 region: CASSLMASGAYEQYF. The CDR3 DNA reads TGTGCCAGCAGCTTAATGGCTAGCGGGGCCTACGAGCAGTACTTC.

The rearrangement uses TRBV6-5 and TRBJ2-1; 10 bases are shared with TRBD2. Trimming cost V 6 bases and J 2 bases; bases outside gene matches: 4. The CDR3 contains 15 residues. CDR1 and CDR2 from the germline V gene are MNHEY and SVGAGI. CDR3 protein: CASRLSGRAYNEQFF. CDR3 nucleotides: TGTGCCAGCAGACTAAGCGGGAGGGCCTACAATGAGCAGTTCTTC.

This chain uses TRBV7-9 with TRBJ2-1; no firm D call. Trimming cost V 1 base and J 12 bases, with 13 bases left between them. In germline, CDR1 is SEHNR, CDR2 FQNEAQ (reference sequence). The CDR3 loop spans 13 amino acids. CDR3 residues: CASSLDTWSGQFF. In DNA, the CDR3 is TGTGCCAGCAGCTTAGACACGTGGAGTGGGCAGTTCTTC.

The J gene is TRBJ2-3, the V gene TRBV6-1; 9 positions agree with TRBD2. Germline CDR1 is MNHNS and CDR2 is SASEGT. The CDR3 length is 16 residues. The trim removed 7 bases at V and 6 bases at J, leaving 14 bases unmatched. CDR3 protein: CASNQGHSGSVDTQYF. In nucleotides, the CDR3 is TGTGCCAGCAATCAGGGACATAGCGGGAGTGTGGATACGCAGTATTTT.

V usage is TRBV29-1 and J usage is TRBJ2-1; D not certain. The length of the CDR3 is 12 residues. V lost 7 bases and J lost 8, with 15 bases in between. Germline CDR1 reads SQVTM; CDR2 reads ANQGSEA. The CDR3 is CSASRLNDEQFF. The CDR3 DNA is TGCAGCGCCTCCAGGCTAAACGATGAGCAGTTCTTC.

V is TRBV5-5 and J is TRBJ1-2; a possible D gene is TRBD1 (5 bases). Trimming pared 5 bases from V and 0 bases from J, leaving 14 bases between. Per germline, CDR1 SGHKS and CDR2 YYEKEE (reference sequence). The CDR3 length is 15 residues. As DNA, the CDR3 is TGTGCCAGCAGGCCAGGGTGGGGTCCTAACTATGGCTACACCTTC. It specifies CASRPGWGPNYGYTF. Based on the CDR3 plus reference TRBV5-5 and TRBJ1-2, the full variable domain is DAGVTQSPTHLIKTRGQQVTLRCSPISGHKSVSWYQQVLGQGPQFIFQYYEKEERGRGNFPDRFSARQFPNYSSELNVNALLLGDSALYLCASRPGWGPNYGYTFGSGTRLTVV.

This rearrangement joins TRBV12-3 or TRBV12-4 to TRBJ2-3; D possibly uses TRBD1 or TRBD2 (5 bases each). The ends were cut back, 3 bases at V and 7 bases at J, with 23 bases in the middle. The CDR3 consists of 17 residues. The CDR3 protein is CASSFPGTTVKGNTQYF. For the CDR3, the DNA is TGTGCCAGCAGTTTCCCCGGGACGACGGTCAAGGGGAATACGCAGTATTTT.

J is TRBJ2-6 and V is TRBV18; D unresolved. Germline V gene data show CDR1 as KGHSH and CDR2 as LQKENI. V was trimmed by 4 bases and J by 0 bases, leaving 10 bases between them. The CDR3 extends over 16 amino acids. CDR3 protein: CASSLRTSSGANVLTF. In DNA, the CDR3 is TGTGCCAGCTCACTGAGGACCAGCTCTGGGGCCAACGTCCTGACTTTC.

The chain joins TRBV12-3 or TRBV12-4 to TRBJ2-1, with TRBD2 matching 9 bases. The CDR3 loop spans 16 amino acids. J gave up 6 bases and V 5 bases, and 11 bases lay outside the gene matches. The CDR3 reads CASSPSSRGRGNEQFF. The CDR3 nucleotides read TGTGCCAGCAGTCCCTCCTCCCGCGGGAGGGGCAATGAGCAGTTCTTC.

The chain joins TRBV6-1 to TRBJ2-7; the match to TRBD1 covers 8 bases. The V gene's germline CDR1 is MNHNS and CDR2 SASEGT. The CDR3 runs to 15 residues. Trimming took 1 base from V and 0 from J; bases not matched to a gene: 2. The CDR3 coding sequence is TGTGCCAGCAGTGAAGGCAGGGGGCTCTCCTACGAGCAGTACTTC. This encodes CASSEGRGLSYEQYF.

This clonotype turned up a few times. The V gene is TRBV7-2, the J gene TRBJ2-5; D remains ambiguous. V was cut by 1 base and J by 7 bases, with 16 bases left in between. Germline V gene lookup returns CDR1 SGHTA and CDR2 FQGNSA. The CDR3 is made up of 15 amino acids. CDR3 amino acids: CASSLVGQVGRTQYF. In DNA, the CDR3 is TGTGCCAGCAGCTTAGTTGGGCAGGTGGGCCGGACCCAGTACTTC.

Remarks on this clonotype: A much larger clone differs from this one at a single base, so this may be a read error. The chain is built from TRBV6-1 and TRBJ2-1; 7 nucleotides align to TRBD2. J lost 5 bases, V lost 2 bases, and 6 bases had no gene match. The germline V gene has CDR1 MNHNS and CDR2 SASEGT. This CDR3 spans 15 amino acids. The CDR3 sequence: CASSEWGGGHNEQFF. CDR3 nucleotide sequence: TGTGCCAGCAGTGAATGGGGGGGAGGGCACAATGAGCAGTTCTTC.

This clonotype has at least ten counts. The CDR3 nucleotides read TGTGCCAGCAGCCCGGGGGGGCCGTCCTACAATGAGCAGTTCTTC. This encodes CASSPGGPSYNEQFF. The chain is built from TRBV7-2 and TRBJ2-1, with TRBD2 matching 8 bases. CDR3 length: 15 residues. The germline gives CDR1 SGHTA, CDR2 FQGNSA. V lost 5 bases, J lost 1 base, and 4 bases stayed unmatched.

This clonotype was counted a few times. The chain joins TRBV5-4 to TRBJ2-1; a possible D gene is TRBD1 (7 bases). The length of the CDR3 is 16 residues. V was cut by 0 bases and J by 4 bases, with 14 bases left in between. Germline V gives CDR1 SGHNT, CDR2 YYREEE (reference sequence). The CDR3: CASSLGGDSEYNEQFF. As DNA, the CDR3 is TGTGCCAGCAGCTTGGGCGGGGACAGCGAATACAATGAGCAGTTCTTC.